Listed below are T cell receptor beta chains from one sample, sequenced in a study of human T cells and chemical hapten exposure. TCRdb called the RACE reads again in MiXCR, with one record for every CDR3 protein. The data hold 150,000 to 200,000 distinct CDR3 sequences, with roughly 15% observed a single time. The material sequenced was whole blood, taken in connection with sensitization to the hapten diphenylcyclopropenone (DPC). Receptor source: a woman in her twenties or thirties with alopecia areata. Some clones in this sample may be carry-over from other donors' samples. Both conserved end residues are part of each CDR3. D genes are given only for firm matches. A row's size may be missing; if present it is once, few, many or a size class.

v_gene: TRBV7-2
abundance: NA
len: 14
j_gene: TRBJ2-7
d_gene: NA
CDR3nt: TGTGCCAGCAGCCCCGATCGGACTGTGGGCGAGCAGTACTTC
CDR3aa: CASSPDRTVGEQYF

v_gene: TRBV14
abundance: NA
len: 13
j_gene: TRBJ2-1
d_gene: NA
CDR3nt: TGTGCCAGCAGCCATGGACAGTACAATGAGCAGTTCTTC
CDR3aa: CASSHGQYNEQFF

v_gene: TRBV20-1
abundance: NA
len: 13
j_gene: TRBJ1-1
d_gene: TRBD1
CDR3nt: TGCAGTGGATCCGGGACAGTGAACACTGAAGCTTTCTTT
CDR3aa: CSGSGTVNTEAFF

v_gene: TRBV6-1
abundance: many
len: 12
j_gene: TRBJ1-5
d_gene: NA
CDR3nt: TGTGCCAGCAGTGAAGCCTGGGGGCCCCAGCATTTT
CDR3aa: CASSEAWGPQHF

v_gene: TRBV3-1
abundance: few
len: 11
j_gene: TRBJ2-7
d_gene: NA
CDR3nt: TGTGCCAGCAGCCAAATCCACGAGCAGTACTTC
CDR3aa: CASSQIHEQYF

v_gene: TRBV6-6
abundance: many
len: 14
j_gene: TRBJ2-5
d_gene: TRBD2
CDR3nt: TGTGCCAGCAGCGGACTAGCGGGGGTCGGGACCCAGTACTTC
CDR3aa: CASSGLAGVGTQYF

v_gene: TRBV7-9
abundance: few
len: 15
j_gene: TRBJ1-1
d_gene: TRBD1
CDR3nt: TGTGCCAGCAGCTACGGGACAGCTTCGAACACTGAAGCTTTCTTT
CDR3aa: CASSYGTASNTEAFF

v_gene: TRBV12-3/TRBV12-4
abundance: NA
len: 15
j_gene: TRBJ2-6
d_gene: NA
CDR3nt: TGTGCCAGCAGCCCCCTAAGGGCCGGGGCCAACGTCCTGACTTTC
CDR3aa: CASSPLRAGANVLTF

v_gene: TRBV18
abundance: few
len: 14
j_gene: TRBJ2-7
d_gene: NA
CDR3nt: TGTGCCAGCTCACTGACAGCTTACTCCTACGAGCAGTACTTC
CDR3aa: CASSLTAYSYEQYF

v_gene: TRBV7-2
abundance: NA
len: 14
j_gene: TRBJ1-6
d_gene: TRBD1
CDR3nt: TGTGCCAGCAGCGGGGGACAGCATAATTCACCCCTCCACTTT
CDR3aa: CASSGGQHNSPLHF

v_gene: TRBV7-3
abundance: once
len: 14
j_gene: TRBJ2-3
d_gene: NA
CDR3nt: TGTGCCAGCAGCCCCCAATCTTCGGGGGATACGCAGTATTTT
CDR3aa: CASSPQSSGDTQYF

v_gene: TRBV5-1
abundance: NA
len: 12
j_gene: TRBJ2-7
d_gene: NA
CDR3nt: TGCGCCAGCAGCGCGGACTTGGGAGAGCAGTACTTC
CDR3aa: CASSADLGEQYF

v_gene: TRBV3-1
abundance: few
len: 17
j_gene: TRBJ2-3
d_gene: NA
CDR3nt: TGTGCCAGCAGCCAAGATTTTGGCCGGGCTGTTGCAGATACGCAGTATTTT
CDR3aa: CASSQDFGRAVADTQYF

v_gene: TRBV30
abundance: NA
len: 12
j_gene: TRBJ1-1
d_gene: NA
CDR3nt: TGTGCCTGGAACGTGGCTTACACTGAAGCTTTCTTT
CDR3aa: CAWNVAYTEAFF

v_gene: TRBV12-3/TRBV12-4
abundance: NA
len: 13
j_gene: TRBJ1-2
d_gene: NA
CDR3nt: TGTGCCAGCAGTGTCGGGACAATCTATGGCTACACCTTC
CDR3aa: CASSVGTIYGYTF

v_gene: TRBV6-6
abundance: few
len: 11
j_gene: TRBJ1-2
d_gene: NA
CDR3nt: TGTGCCAGCAGTTACACAGGAGGCTACACCTTC
CDR3aa: CASSYTGGYTF

v_gene: TRBV12-3/TRBV12-4
abundance: NA
len: 15
j_gene: TRBJ1-6
d_gene: TRBD1
CDR3nt: TGTGCCAGCAGTCTGACAGGGGGCGAAGGTTCACCCCTCCACTTT
CDR3aa: CASSLTGGEGSPLHF

v_gene: TRBV6-1
abundance: NA
len: 13
j_gene: TRBJ2-5
d_gene: TRBD1
CDR3nt: TGTGCCAGCAGAAGACAGGGGACCGAGACCCAGTACTTC
CDR3aa: CASRRQGTETQYF

v_gene: TRBV7-2
abundance: few
len: 14
j_gene: TRBJ2-3
d_gene: NA
CDR3nt: TGTGCCAGCAACTCCCCCGGGCCATCGGATACGCAGTATTTT
CDR3aa: CASNSPGPSDTQYF

v_gene: TRBV28
abundance: few
len: 15
j_gene: TRBJ2-7
d_gene: NA
CDR3nt: TGTGCCAGCAGTTTGGCCTCAGGTTCCACCTACGAGCAGTACTTC
CDR3aa: CASSLASGSTYEQYF

v_gene: TRBV12-3/TRBV12-4
abundance: few
len: 13
j_gene: TRBJ1-4
d_gene: NA
CDR3nt: TGTGCCAGCAGTTTCAGGGGAGACGAAAAACTGTTTTTT
CDR3aa: CASSFRGDEKLFF

v_gene: TRBV29-1
abundance: few
len: 12
j_gene: TRBJ1-1
d_gene: NA
CDR3nt: TGCAGCGCGACTGTACAGAACACTGAAGCTTTCTTT
CDR3aa: CSATVQNTEAFF

v_gene: TRBV12-3/TRBV12-4
abundance: NA
len: 13
j_gene: TRBJ2-2
d_gene: NA
CDR3nt: TGTGCCAGCAGACTGGACAACACCGGGGAGCTGTTTTTT
CDR3aa: CASRLDNTGELFF

v_gene: TRBV6-2/TRBV6-3
abundance: many
len: 12
j_gene: TRBJ1-2
d_gene: NA
CDR3nt: TGTGCCAGCAGTTTGGGGACGTATGGCTACACCTTC
CDR3aa: CASSLGTYGYTF

v_gene: TRBV11-2
abundance: many
len: 14
j_gene: TRBJ1-3
d_gene: NA
CDR3nt: TGTGCCAGCAGCTTATCGATGGCTGGAAACACCATATATTTT
CDR3aa: CASSLSMAGNTIYF

v_gene: TRBV7-7
abundance: NA
len: 16
j_gene: TRBJ2-2
d_gene: NA
CDR3nt: TGTGCCAGCAGCCCCCTCGGGGCTCCGAACACCGGGGAGCTGTTTTTT
CDR3aa: CASSPLGAPNTGELFF

v_gene: TRBV6-5
abundance: NA
len: 15
j_gene: TRBJ1-1
d_gene: TRBD1
CDR3nt: TGTGCCAGCAGTTACTCGACGGGACAGGGAGGTGAAGCTTTCTTT
CDR3aa: CASSYSTGQGGEAFF

v_gene: TRBV7-2
abundance: NA
len: 13
j_gene: TRBJ1-4
d_gene: NA
CDR3nt: TGTGCCAGCAGCCCGGATAATAATGAAAAACTGTTTTTT
CDR3aa: CASSPDNNEKLFF

v_gene: TRBV11-2
abundance: NA
len: 13
j_gene: TRBJ1-5
d_gene: NA
CDR3nt: TGTGCCAGCAGCTTAACGGGCATCCAGCCCCAGCATTTT
CDR3aa: CASSLTGIQPQHF

v_gene: TRBV20-1
abundance: few
len: 15
j_gene: TRBJ2-3
d_gene: TRBD1
CDR3nt: TGCAGTGTACCGGGACAGAGTAAAAGCACAGATACGCAGTATTTT
CDR3aa: CSVPGQSKSTDTQYF

v_gene: TRBV7-9
abundance: many
len: 17
j_gene: TRBJ2-2
d_gene: TRBD2
CDR3nt: TGTGCCAGCAGCCTGGGGACTAGCGGGACGGACACCGGGGAGCTGTTTTTT
CDR3aa: CASSLGTSGTDTGELFF

v_gene: TRBV6-5
abundance: few
len: 12
j_gene: TRBJ2-5
d_gene: NA
CDR3nt: TGTGCCAGCCGGTCCCTTCAAGAGACCCAGTACTTC
CDR3aa: CASRSLQETQYF

v_gene: TRBV7-2
abundance: few
len: 16
j_gene: TRBJ2-1
d_gene: NA
CDR3nt: TGTGCCAGCAGCTTAGGGGCAGCTTTTCCTTACAATGAGCAGTTCTTC
CDR3aa: CASSLGAAFPYNEQFF

v_gene: TRBV7-6
abundance: few
len: 14
j_gene: TRBJ2-5
d_gene: TRBD1
CDR3nt: TGTGCCAGCAGCTTAACAGGGGTAGGGGAGACCCAGTACTTC
CDR3aa: CASSLTGVGETQYF

v_gene: TRBV30
abundance: NA
len: 13
j_gene: TRBJ1-1
d_gene: NA
CDR3nt: TGTGCCTGGAGGCCCGGGTCGGACACTGAAGCTTTCTTT
CDR3aa: CAWRPGSDTEAFF

v_gene: TRBV5-1
abundance: NA
len: 13
j_gene: TRBJ1-2
d_gene: NA
CDR3nt: TGCGCCAGCAGCTTGGCAACCCATTATGGCTACACCTTC
CDR3aa: CASSLATHYGYTF

v_gene: TRBV2
abundance: few
len: 15
j_gene: TRBJ1-6
d_gene: TRBD1
CDR3nt: TGTGCCAGCAGTGTACAGGGGACCGAAAATTCACCCCTCCACTTT
CDR3aa: CASSVQGTENSPLHF

v_gene: TRBV20-1
abundance: few
len: 14
j_gene: TRBJ1-1
d_gene: NA
CDR3nt: TGCAGTGCTAGGGGGGCCGTTATGAACACTGAAGCTTTCTTT
CDR3aa: CSARGAVMNTEAFF

v_gene: TRBV10-1
abundance: few
len: 16
j_gene: TRBJ2-1
d_gene: TRBD2
CDR3nt: TGCGCCAGCGATAGGGCACTAGCGGGAGAATCGAATGAGCAGTTCTTC
CDR3aa: CASDRALAGESNEQFF